This T cell receptor beta chain comes out of a study of cytomegalovirus exposure and HLA in healthy donors (dated by TCRdb to about 2017). Study-wide context: According to a later analysis, one platform produced both the 110 or so validation repertoires and the 720 or so repertoires of the first cohort. A separate validation cohort of roughly 120 different subjects was used in addition to the approximately 640-subject first cohort. High-throughput TCR immunosequencing, statistical association of individual TCRs with disease status, and machine learning were combined to predict cytomegalovirus infection status. The aim of the study was to test whether cataloging public T cell receptors could identify signatures of past pathogen exposure.

CDR3 length: 13 amino acids, cysteine to phenylalanine. The entry retains the CDR3 DNA only, 39 bases that are in frame from base 1. Between the V and J ends, shortened by 3 bases and 7 bases respectively, the junction contains 13 bases. As encoded in the germline V gene, CDR1 is SGHRS while CDR2 is YFSETQ. Study-level results and caveats: The classifier was reported to diagnose cytomegalovirus status with high specificity and sensitivity in both the original cohort and the validation cohort. In a later analysis, TCRs clustered in the first cohort were found to also tend to co-occur in the 130 or so validation repertoires, with 94% of cluster scores above 0. In vitro tests confirmed that a few of the cytomegalovirus-associated TCR beta chains recognize cytomegalovirus antigens. According to the authors, the approach could potentially be generalized to other disease states and immunological phenotypes. A later analysis lacked HLA typing for the validation cohort, so it scored co-occurrence in that cohort across all 110 or so repertoires. Most TCR sequences were seen in very few donors, while some public TCRs were found in many individuals. A total of roughly 160 TCR beta chains were listed by the study as associated with cytomegalovirus.

The donors belonged to the validation cohort of around 110 subjects, which was separate from the roughly 670-subject first cohort. Preparation of the library involved the immunoSEQ multiplex PCR assay. Under the source paper's analysis protocol: A statistical classification framework was built for diagnosing cytomegalovirus status from the catalog of TCR beta chain sequences. As stored in TCRdb, this immuneACCESS dataset retains in-frame rearrangements with V and J assigned. A fraction of the clones does not appear; measured against another copy, unresolved V genes explain less than half of the discrepancy, and the remainder lacks a known reason. Clonal size and the V and J genes are those of that table, whereas D and trimming came from the DNA. The sample contains 40,000 to 55,000 clones, approximately 85% of them found a single time. The ten largest clones capture 6.7% of the sample. Only a few counts were recorded for this clone. There is no known antigen for this receptor. Nothing much larger sits one base from this clone, and base qualities are not available.

This receptor was taken from a woman under 40 in good health and CMV-seronegative. The sequenced material came from PBMCs. The rearranged chain carries TRBV5-1 and TRBJ1-1; the D region possibly corresponds to TRBD1 (5 bases align). The CDR3 in this case is CASSWVGGIEAFF. The DNA reads TGCGCCAGCAGCTGGGTGGGGGGGATTGAAGCTTTCTTT.